This TCR beta chain appears in the sequencing data of a study of T cell responses to AZD1222 COVID-19 vaccine. The CDR3 is 15 residues long. Looked up from germline, CDR1 is LGHDT and CDR2 is YNNKEL (reference sequence). V was shortened by 1 base and J by 4 bases, with 13 bases between the two germline ends. TCRdb's table, derived via immunoSEQ multiplex PCR, lists solely in-frame clones and lacks some. The sample carries over 150,000 clones, 87% recorded once. This receptor was identified in an adult who received the AZD1222 COVID-19 vaccine. The specimen was peripheral blood, collected 28 days after the second AZD1222 dose. This chain links TRBV3-1 (or the pseudogene TRBV3-2) with TRBJ1-2; a possible D gene is TRBD1 (5 bases). The CDR3 nucleotides are TGTGCCAGCAGCCAAGGGCGGGGACGGGCCTATGGCTACACCTTC. Its translation: CASSQGRGRAYGYTF.